Listed here is a single TCR beta chain. No antigen is known for it. This CDR3 comprises 16 residues. The J segment lost 1 base and the V segment lost 5 bases, leaving 8 bases of the junction unmatched. Germline V gene lookup returns CDR1 SEHNR and CDR2 FQNEAQ (reference sequence). The assay was immunoSEQ multiplex PCR, and TCRdb's table has in-frame clones only and misses some. The table shows about 31,000 clones, with around nine tenths occurring only once. The source of the sample is a study of OX40 agonist ivuxolimab in advanced cancers. The overall study: The treatment was a fully human IgG2 OX40 agonist, ivuxolimab.

General study points: Expanded clones belonging to CD8+ T cells outnumbered, on average, those of CD4+. Specificity for antigen went undetermined in the expanded peripheral T cells. Both CD4+ and CD8+ T cell populations in blood had undergone clonal expansion by week 6 at 0.1 to 3.0 mg/kg.

This TCR was recovered from an adult with an advanced solid tumor such as melanoma, head and neck, liver or kidney cancer. The sequencing used CD4+ or CD8+ T cells sorted from blood, collected in a trial of the OX40 agonist ivuxolimab. V is TRBV7-9 and J is TRBJ2-7, with 10 bases that match TRBD2. In DNA form, the CDR3 reads TGTGCCAGCAGCGAACCGACTAGCGGGCCTTCCTACGAGCAGTACTTC. Protein sequence: CASSEPTSGPSYEQYF.